The rows below give T cell receptor beta chains drawn from one sample of a study of cytomegalovirus exposure and HLA in healthy donors. Profiling relied on immunoSEQ multiplex PCR, and the TCRdb table lists in-frame clones only, not all of them. The sample includes some 180,000 clones, about four fifths seen only once; the top ten take roughly 3%. The sample comprised PBMCs. The source is a female donor in good health and CMV-seronegative. CDR3s include the opening cysteine and the closing phenylalanine or tryptophan. Each record gives: clone size, J gene, V gene, D gene, CDR3 protein, CDR3 DNA. D genes are given only for firm matches. The listing skips clone size in some rows; elsewhere it reads once, few, many or a size class.

- TRBJ2-1 TRBV4-1 TRBD1 CASSQPGQGLYNEQFF TGCGCCAGCAGCCAACCGGGACAGGGTCTTTACAATGAGCAGTTCTTC
- TRBJ2-7 TRBV6-5 TRBD1 CASSYRDRGPYEQYF TGTGCCAGCAGTTACCGGGACAGGGGGCCTTACGAGCAGTACTTC
- TRBJ1-6 TRBV19 - CASSIGSSYNSPLHF TGTGCCAGTAGTATTGGGAGCTCCTATAATTCACCCCTCCACTTT
- TRBJ2-7 TRBV19 - CASSIGSGPYEQYF TGTGCCAGTAGTATCGGTAGCGGTCCCTACGAGCAGTACTTC
- TRBJ1-1 TRBV6-6 - CASSYRQGTEAFF TGTGCCAGCAGTTACCGGCAGGGCACTGAAGCTTTCTTT
- TRBJ1-2 TRBV2 - CASRQSLDGYTF TGTGCCAGCAGACAGTCGTTAGATGGCTACACCTTC
- TRBJ2-6 TRBV30 TRBD1 CAWRTGAGANVLTF TGTGCCTGGAGAACAGGGGCTGGGGCCAACGTCCTGACTTTC
- TRBJ2-7 TRBV5-3 TRBD1 CARSRNNRGSFYEQYF TGTGCCAGAAGCCGGAATAACAGGGGTAGCTTCTACGAGCAGTACTTC
- TRBJ2-5 TRBV7-3 - CASSLTGGGVETQYF TGTGCCAGCAGCTTAACGGGGGGGGGCGTTGAGACCCAGTACTTC
few TRBJ1-1 TRBV30 TRBD1 CAWAGTGGLAFF TGTGCCTGGGCCGGGACAGGGGGCCTTGCTTTCTTT
few TRBJ2-5 TRBV5-6 - CASSRQESQETQYF TGTGCCAGCAGCCGACAGGAGAGCCAAGAGACCCAGTACTTC
- TRBJ2-5 TRBV7-2 TRBD2 CASSPGLAGAVEYF TGTGCCAGCAGCCCCGGACTAGCGGGAGCAGTTGAATACTTC
- TRBJ2-3 TRBV4-1 - CASSQDGPGGLTDTQYF TGCGCCAGCAGCCAAGATGGGCCGGGGGGCCTTACAGATACGCAGTATTTT
- TRBJ2-7 TRBV2 TRBD1 CASRVLGQGTYEQYF TGTGCCAGCAGGGTCCTGGGACAGGGTACCTACGAGCAGTACTTC
- TRBJ2-1 TRBV7-9 - CASSLGGSYNEQFF TGTGCCAGCAGCTTGGGGGGTTCCTACAATGAGCAGTTCTTC
- TRBJ1-1 TRBV4-1 - CASSQGLEAFF TGCGCCAGCAGCCAGGGACTAGAAGCTTTCTTT
- TRBJ2-2 TRBV11-2 TRBD1 CASSLRGTGYAGELFF TGTGCCAGCAGCTTAAGGGGGACAGGGTACGCCGGGGAGCTGTTTTTT
few TRBJ1-1 TRBV7-9 TRBD1 CASSLGQGSTEAFF TGTGCCAGCAGCTTAGGACAGGGGAGCACTGAAGCTTTCTTT
few TRBJ1-1 TRBV5-6 - CASSLLQAGTEAFF TGTGCCAGCAGCTTGTTACAGGCAGGCACTGAAGCTTTCTTT
- TRBJ1-1 TRBV28 - CASSFVEATEAFF TGTGCCAGCAGTTTTGTCGAGGCAACTGAAGCTTTCTTT
- TRBJ2-6 TRBV4-1 - CASSQEGADSGANVLTF TGCGCCAGCAGCCAAGAAGGGGCGGACTCTGGGGCCAACGTCCTGACTTTC
- TRBJ2-5 TRBV30 TRBD2 CAWSVRWGLAGGPEETQYF TGTGCCTGGAGTGTACGATGGGGGCTAGCGGGAGGGCCCGAAGAGACCCAGTACTTC
- TRBJ1-5 TRBV6-6 - CASSREYSNQPQHF TGTGCCAGCAGCCGGGAATATAGCAATCAGCCCCAGCATTTT
- TRBJ2-2 TRBV5-6 TRBD2 CASSRTSGTGELFF TGTGCCAGCAGCAGGACTAGCGGGACCGGGGAGCTGTTTTTT
- TRBJ2-1 TRBV5-1 TRBD2 CASSLLASGSNEQFF TGCGCCAGCAGCTTGTTGGCTAGCGGGAGCAATGAGCAGTTCTTC
- TRBJ2-3 TRBV7-9 - CASSLPRGASGADTQYF TGTGCCAGCAGCCTACCCCGGGGAGCTTCAGGGGCAGATACGCAGTATTTT
- TRBJ1-6 TRBV5-1 - CASSTEGQLYNSPLHF TGCGCCAGCAGCACGGAGGGGCAGCTGTATAATTCACCCCTCCACTTT
- TRBJ2-7 TRBV30 TRBD1 CAWSGDRAPSEQYF TGTGCCTGGAGTGGCGACAGGGCCCCCTCCGAGCAGTACTTC
- TRBJ2-1 TRBV7-9 TRBD2 CASSPPGAGGRNNEQFF TGTGCCAGCAGCCCACCTGGGGCGGGAGGACGGAACAATGAGCAGTTCTTC
few TRBJ2-7 TRBV29-1 TRBD1 CSVGTGQSYEQYF TGCAGCGTTGGGACAGGGCAATCCTACGAGCAGTACTTC
- TRBJ2-5 TRBV4-1 - CASSQDWARQETQYF TGCGCCAGCAGCCAAGACTGGGCCCGCCAAGAGACCCAGTACTTC
- TRBJ1-5 TRBV18 - CTSSPDTGSPHF TGTACCAGCTCACCAGATACCGGGTCACCGCATTTT
once TRBJ1-1 TRBV27 TRBD1 CASSSRTGNTEAFF TGTGCCAGCAGTTCTCGGACAGGCAACACTGAAGCTTTCTTT
- TRBJ2-2 TRBV6-1 - CASKGLPSAGELFF TGTGCCAGCAAGGGGCTACCCTCTGCCGGGGAGCTGTTTTTT
- TRBJ2-7 TRBV6-5 TRBD1 CASSYSTGQSYEQYF TGTGCCAGCAGTTACTCGACAGGGCAGAGCTACGAGCAGTACTTC
- TRBJ1-1 TRBV5-6 - CASSFNTGQGAFF TGTGCCAGCAGCTTTAATACGGGCCAGGGAGCTTTCTTT
once TRBJ1-2 TRBV27 - CASRRDTYYGYTF TGTGCCAGCAGAAGGGACACCTACTATGGCTACACCTTC
- TRBJ1-3 TRBV5-5 TRBD1 CASSLGQGAGNTIYF TGTGCCAGCAGCTTAGGACAGGGGGCTGGAAACACCATATATTTT
- TRBJ1-2 TRBV5-4 - CASSLDREIYGYTF TGTGCCAGCAGCTTGGACAGAGAGATATATGGCTACACCTTC
- TRBJ2-7 TRBV28 TRBD1 CASSSPAGGHYEQYF TGTGCCAGCAGCTCCCCCGCAGGGGGCCATTACGAGCAGTACTTC
- TRBJ2-1 TRBV5-4 TRBD1 CASSKEGAEQFF TGTGCCAGCAGCAAAGAGGGGGCTGAGCAGTTCTTC
once TRBJ2-7 TRBV28 TRBD2 CASSLMASGRYEQYF TGTGCCAGCAGTTTAATGGCTAGCGGGAGGTACGAGCAGTACTTC
- TRBJ1-4 TRBV2 TRBD1 CASSEGVRGFDEKLFF TGTGCCAGCAGTGAAGGTGTCAGGGGGTTTGATGAAAAACTGTTTTTT
few TRBJ2-6 TRBV28 - CASFPQASGANVLTF TGTGCCAGCTTTCCTCAGGCCTCTGGGGCCAACGTCCTGACTTTC
- TRBJ2-1 TRBV28 TRBD1 CASSGQGVSYNEQFF TGTGCCAGCAGTGGACAGGGGGTCTCCTACAATGAGCAGTTCTTC
- TRBJ2-7 TRBV30 TRBD2 CAWSISGGGYEQYF TGTGCCTGGAGTATCTCGGGAGGGGGATACGAGCAGTACTTC
once TRBJ1-1 TRBV7-3 - CASSSVPRGTEAFF TGTGCCAGCAGCTCGGTCCCCCGAGGGACTGAAGCTTTCTTT
- TRBJ2-7 TRBV7-9 - CASSLQGGTYEQYF TGTGCCAGCAGCTTACAGGGGGGTACCTACGAGCAGTACTTC
- TRBJ2-7 TRBV4-1 TRBD1 CASSRTGTGLYEQYF TGCGCCAGCAGCCGAACTGGGACAGGCCTCTACGAGCAGTACTTC
- TRBJ2-5 TRBV11-1 TRBD2 CASSLPEASGGQETQYF TGTGCCAGCAGCCTCCCGGAGGCTAGCGGGGGACAAGAGACCCAGTACTTC
- TRBJ1-5 TRBV11-2 - CASSLGQGGIQPQHF TGTGCCAGCAGCTTAGGTCAGGGAGGGATTCAGCCCCAGCATTTT
once TRBJ2-7 TRBV7-9 - CASSLPQISYEQYF TGTGCCAGCAGCCTTCCCCAGATCTCCTACGAGCAGTACTTC
- TRBJ1-1 TRBV29-1 TRBD1 CSVARGLVGTEAFF TGCAGCGTTGCCAGGGGGCTCGTTGGCACTGAAGCTTTCTTT
- TRBJ2-7 TRBV6-5 - CASSSHTYYEQYF TGTGCCAGCAGTTCCCACACGTACTACGAGCAGTACTTC
- TRBJ2-1 TRBV5-6 TRBD1 CASSLEGQVGVNNEQFF TGTGCCAGCAGCTTGGAAGGACAGGTTGGCGTCAACAATGAGCAGTTCTTC
few TRBJ2-2 TRBV5-1 TRBD1 CASSPQGQGNTGELFF TGCGCCAGCAGTCCTCAAGGACAGGGGAACACCGGGGAGCTGTTTTTT
- TRBJ2-1 TRBV30 - CAWSVSVFGGNEQFF TGTGCCTGGAGTGTATCCGTTTTTGGCGGCAATGAGCAGTTCTTC